This record covers a single TCR beta chain. Its antigen remains unidentified. These data belong to a study of OX40 agonist ivuxolimab in advanced cancers. The study's findings and limits: Low normalized T-cell clonal expansion was additionally recorded for some nonresponders.

This table comes from immunoSEQ multiplex PCR, and its TCRdb copy is limited to in-frame clones, with some not included. The data hold tens of thousands of clones, with 75% to 90% observed a single time. This sample comprised CD4+ or CD8+ T cells sorted from blood, obtained in a trial of the OX40 agonist ivuxolimab. The clonotype comes from an adult with an advanced solid tumor such as melanoma, head and neck, liver or kidney cancer.

CDR3 nucleotide sequence: TGTGCCTCGCAAGGGCCAGGGGGATTCACTGAAGCTTTCTTT. It encodes CASQGPGGFTEAFF. V and J are TRBV30 and TRBJ1-1, with 7 bases aligning to TRBD1. V shed 7 bases, J shed 4 bases, and the junction held 12 bases outside the gene matches. CDR1 is GTSNPN and CDR2 is SVGIG in the germline V gene (reference sequence). The CDR3 spans 14 residues.